These T cell receptor beta chains were read from a single sample in a study of cytomegalovirus exposure and HLA in healthy donors. The data were produced by immunoSEQ multiplex PCR, yet TCRdb's version contains in-frame clones alone and is incomplete. In the table there are about 180,000 clones, 77% of which are singletons. The sequenced sample was PBMCs. The source of these receptors is a man between 18 and 35 years old in good health and CMV-seronegative. CDR3s include the opening cysteine and the closing phenylalanine or tryptophan. Each record gives: J gene, clone size, V gene, D gene, CDR3 protein, CDR3 DNA. The D gene is left open where the match is weak. Size is stated for part of the rows, as once, few or many counts, or as a class when the clone is expanded.

j_gene: TRBJ1-3; abundance: .; v_gene: TRBV5-4; d_gene: .; CDR3aa: CASSLDRSSGNTIYF; CDR3nt: TGTGCCAGCAGCTTGGACAGAAGCTCTGGAAACACCATATATTTT
j_gene: TRBJ2-7; abundance: .; v_gene: TRBV6-5; d_gene: .; CDR3aa: CASSPGHYYEQYF; CDR3nt: TGTGCCAGCAGCCCGGGACATTACTACGAGCAGTACTTC
j_gene: TRBJ1-2; abundance: .; v_gene: TRBV6-5; d_gene: .; CDR3aa: CASSPLAEGYGYTF; CDR3nt: TGTGCCAGCAGCCCCTTAGCGGAGGGCTATGGCTACACCTTC
j_gene: TRBJ2-7; abundance: .; v_gene: TRBV7-2; d_gene: TRBD2; CDR3aa: CASSRYGLAAYEQYF; CDR3nt: TGTGCCAGCAGCCGTTACGGACTAGCTGCATACGAGCAGTACTTC
j_gene: TRBJ2-7; abundance: once; v_gene: TRBV7-9; d_gene: TRBD1; CDR3aa: CAGGTGAYEQYF; CDR3nt: TGTGCCGGTGGGACAGGGGCCTACGAGCAGTACTTC
j_gene: TRBJ1-2; abundance: .; v_gene: TRBV30; d_gene: .; CDR3aa: CAWSVSLKYGYTF; CDR3nt: TGTGCCTGGAGTGTAAGCCTGAAGTATGGCTACACCTTC
j_gene: TRBJ1-2; abundance: .; v_gene: TRBV4-2; d_gene: .; CDR3aa: CASSPLGGPGYTF; CDR3nt: TGTGCCAGCAGCCCCTTGGGGGGACCTGGCTACACCTTC
j_gene: TRBJ1-6; abundance: .; v_gene: TRBV14; d_gene: .; CDR3aa: CASSQDLGSSYNSPLHF; CDR3nt: TGTGCCAGCAGCCAAGATCTGGGGAGCTCCTATAATTCACCCCTCCACTTT
j_gene: TRBJ2-3; abundance: .; v_gene: TRBV18; d_gene: .; CDR3aa: CASSHHGGPGTDTQYF; CDR3nt: TGTGCCAGCTCACACCACGGGGGGCCGGGGACAGATACGCAGTATTTT
j_gene: TRBJ1-4; abundance: .; v_gene: TRBV2; d_gene: TRBD1; CDR3aa: CASRVQGAVEKLFF; CDR3nt: TGTGCCAGCAGGGTACAGGGGGCTGTGGAAAAACTGTTTTTT
j_gene: TRBJ1-5; abundance: .; v_gene: TRBV7-9; d_gene: .; CDR3aa: CASSLVGPEQPQHF; CDR3nt: TGTGCCAGCAGCTTAGTGGGGCCGGAACAGCCCCAGCATTTT
j_gene: TRBJ2-1; abundance: .; v_gene: TRBV7-3; d_gene: TRBD1; CDR3aa: CASSLEAGTGGVEQFF; CDR3nt: TGTGCCAGCAGCTTAGAAGCAGGGACAGGGGGCGTTGAGCAGTTCTTC
j_gene: TRBJ1-1; abundance: .; v_gene: TRBV7-9; d_gene: .; CDR3aa: CASSLALGPNTEAFF; CDR3nt: TGTGCCAGCAGCCTGGCGTTGGGGCCGAACACTGAAGCTTTCTTT
j_gene: TRBJ1-6; abundance: .; v_gene: TRBV19; d_gene: .; CDR3aa: CASSIFTGSPSPLHF; CDR3nt: TGTGCCAGTAGTATCTTCACAGGGTCGCCCTCACCCCTCCACTTT
j_gene: TRBJ1-2; abundance: .; v_gene: TRBV7-9; d_gene: .; CDR3aa: CASSSGPRTANYGYTF; CDR3nt: TGTGCCAGCAGCTCGGGGCCGAGGACAGCTAACTATGGCTACACCTTC
j_gene: TRBJ1-4; abundance: .; v_gene: TRBV30; d_gene: .; CDR3aa: CAWSKGTDPNEKLFF; CDR3nt: TGTGCCTGGAGTAAAGGAACAGATCCTAATGAAAAACTGTTTTTT
j_gene: TRBJ2-7; abundance: .; v_gene: TRBV11-2; d_gene: TRBD1; CDR3aa: CASTRGGTGGYEQYF; CDR3nt: TGTGCCAGCACCCGGGGCGGGACAGGGGGCTACGAGCAGTACTTC
j_gene: TRBJ2-7; abundance: .; v_gene: TRBV4-3; d_gene: TRBD2; CDR3aa: CASSQDRWATSVYEQYF; CDR3nt: TGCGCCAGCAGCCAAGATCGTTGGGCGACTAGCGTCTACGAGCAGTACTTC
j_gene: TRBJ1-1; abundance: .; v_gene: TRBV2; d_gene: TRBD1; CDR3aa: CASSGTGVGAEAFF; CDR3nt: TGTGCCAGCAGCGGAACAGGGGTAGGGGCTGAAGCTTTCTTT
j_gene: TRBJ1-2; abundance: .; v_gene: TRBV29-1; d_gene: TRBD1; CDR3aa: CRRDSTYSSNYGYTF; CDR3nt: TGCAGGAGGGACAGCACTTATTCATCGAACTATGGCTACACCTTC
j_gene: TRBJ1-4; abundance: few; v_gene: TRBV7-9; d_gene: .; CDR3aa: CASSPWTVNEKLFF; CDR3nt: TGTGCCAGCAGCCCCTGGACAGTCAATGAAAAACTGTTTTTT
j_gene: TRBJ1-1; abundance: few; v_gene: TRBV9; d_gene: .; CDR3aa: CASSGRNVEAFF; CDR3nt: TGTGCCAGCAGCGGCAGGAACGTTGAAGCTTTCTTT
j_gene: TRBJ1-1; abundance: .; v_gene: TRBV25-1; d_gene: .; CDR3aa: CASSEFGGRQAFF; CDR3nt: TGTGCCAGCAGTGAGTTCGGGGGGCGACAAGCTTTCTTT
j_gene: TRBJ2-7; abundance: .; v_gene: TRBV21-1; d_gene: .; CDR3aa: CASSKDPELIWLAECYEQYF; CDR3nt: TGTGCCAGCAGCAAAGACCCGGAACTAATTTGGCTAGCGGAGTGTTACGAGCAGTACTTC
j_gene: TRBJ1-5; abundance: once; v_gene: TRBV19; d_gene: TRBD1; CDR3aa: CASRDRSDNQPQHF; CDR3nt: TGTGCCAGTAGGGACAGGTCGGATAATCAGCCCCAGCATTTT
j_gene: TRBJ1-1; abundance: .; v_gene: TRBV2; d_gene: .; CDR3aa: CASRDPGRERNTEAFF; CDR3nt: TGTGCCAGCAGGGACCCGGGGAGGGAGAGGAACACTGAAGCTTTCTTT
j_gene: TRBJ2-7; abundance: .; v_gene: TRBV19; d_gene: TRBD2; CDR3aa: CASRGLGLEQYF; CDR3nt: TGTGCCAGTAGGGGACTAGGGCTCGAGCAGTACTTC
j_gene: TRBJ2-1; abundance: once; v_gene: TRBV5-4; d_gene: .; CDR3aa: CASKDGGVGRSYNEQFF; CDR3nt: TGTGCCAGCAAAGATGGGGGTGTAGGGAGGTCCTACAATGAGCAGTTCTTC
j_gene: TRBJ2-7; abundance: .; v_gene: TRBV21-1; d_gene: .; CDR3aa: CASSNYRGVGSYEQYF; CDR3nt: TGTGCCAGCAGCAATTACAGGGGAGTAGGATCCTACGAGCAGTACTTC
j_gene: TRBJ2-1; abundance: .; v_gene: TRBV7-2; d_gene: TRBD2; CDR3aa: CASSFYRASGKSYNEQFF; CDR3nt: TGTGCCAGCAGCTTCTACCGGGCTAGCGGGAAGTCCTACAATGAGCAGTTCTTC
j_gene: TRBJ2-7; abundance: .; v_gene: TRBV5-5; d_gene: TRBD2; CDR3aa: CASSLDWTSGSFGEQYF; CDR3nt: TGTGCCAGCAGCTTGGATTGGACTAGCGGGAGTTTTGGTGAGCAGTACTTC
j_gene: TRBJ1-4; abundance: few; v_gene: TRBV5-1; d_gene: .; CDR3aa: CASSLGVGHNNEKLFF; CDR3nt: TGCGCCAGCAGCCTTGGGGTGGGACATAATAATGAAAAACTGTTTTTT
j_gene: TRBJ2-5; abundance: .; v_gene: TRBV29-1; d_gene: TRBD1; CDR3aa: CSVERSGTGAETQYF; CDR3nt: TGCAGCGTTGAAAGGTCCGGGACAGGGGCGGAGACCCAGTACTTC
j_gene: TRBJ2-3; abundance: few; v_gene: TRBV6-6; d_gene: .; CDR3aa: CASSSRRDTQYF; CDR3nt: TGTGCCAGCAGTTCTAGAAGAGATACGCAGTATTTT
j_gene: TRBJ2-5; abundance: .; v_gene: TRBV6-5; d_gene: .; CDR3aa: CASRLRPGQETQYF; CDR3nt: TGTGCCAGCAGGCTTCGACCGGGACAAGAGACCCAGTACTTC
j_gene: TRBJ2-3; abundance: .; v_gene: TRBV4-3; d_gene: .; CDR3aa: CASSQGGGAGEGDTQYF; CDR3nt: TGCGCCAGCAGCCAAGGGGGCGGAGCGGGTGAGGGGGATACGCAGTATTTT
j_gene: TRBJ2-3; abundance: few; v_gene: TRBV9; d_gene: .; CDR3aa: CASSDAGQRGDTQYF; CDR3nt: TGTGCCAGCAGCGATGCGGGACAGAGGGGAGATACGCAGTATTTT
j_gene: TRBJ2-2; abundance: .; v_gene: TRBV27; d_gene: TRBD2; CDR3aa: CASTRTSGTLAGELFF; CDR3nt: TGTGCCAGCACCCGGACTAGCGGGACGTTGGCCGGGGAGCTGTTTTTT
j_gene: TRBJ2-5; abundance: .; v_gene: TRBV9; d_gene: TRBD2; CDR3aa: CASSAHTGLGSIETQYF; CDR3nt: TGTGCCAGCAGCGCACATACCGGACTAGGAAGTATAGAGACCCAGTACTTC
j_gene: TRBJ2-2; abundance: many; v_gene: TRBV5-6; d_gene: TRBD1; CDR3aa: CASSRTGAAGELFF; CDR3nt: TGTGCCAGCAGCAGGACAGGGGCGGCCGGGGAGCTGTTTTTT
j_gene: TRBJ2-1; abundance: few; v_gene: TRBV30; d_gene: .; CDR3aa: CAWSVGSSSYNEQFF; CDR3nt: TGTGCCTGGAGTGTCGGGTCTAGCTCCTACAATGAGCAGTTCTTC
j_gene: TRBJ2-7; abundance: .; v_gene: TRBV6-6; d_gene: TRBD1; CDR3aa: CASSSGQRPYEQYF; CDR3nt: TGTGCCAGCAGTTCGGGACAGAGACCCTACGAGCAGTACTTC
j_gene: TRBJ2-3; abundance: few; v_gene: TRBV7-9; d_gene: TRBD1; CDR3aa: CASSFGTDTDTQYF; CDR3nt: TGTGCCAGCAGCTTTGGGACAGACACAGATACGCAGTATTTT
j_gene: TRBJ2-3; abundance: .; v_gene: TRBV7-9; d_gene: TRBD2; CDR3aa: CAWEAGGPFKADTQYF; CDR3nt: TGTGCCTGGGAAGCGGGGGGCCCGTTTAAAGCAGATACGCAGTATTTT
j_gene: TRBJ1-2; abundance: .; v_gene: TRBV7-2; d_gene: TRBD1; CDR3aa: CASSLTGTGNSGYTF; CDR3nt: TGTGCCAGCAGCCTCACCGGGACAGGGAACTCTGGCTACACCTTC
j_gene: TRBJ2-1; abundance: few; v_gene: TRBV5-6; d_gene: .; CDR3aa: CASSLSKQWGRGEQFF; CDR3nt: TGTGCCAGCAGCCTCTCTAAACAGTGGGGCCGCGGTGAGCAGTTCTTC
j_gene: TRBJ2-1; abundance: .; v_gene: TRBV2; d_gene: TRBD2; CDR3aa: CASRAPSGGGFF; CDR3nt: TGTGCCAGCAGGGCACCTAGCGGGGGTGGGTTCTTC
j_gene: TRBJ2-7; abundance: .; v_gene: TRBV6-1; d_gene: .; CDR3aa: CASTNRDSYEQYF; CDR3nt: TGTGCCAGCACTAACAGGGACTCCTACGAGCAGTACTTC
j_gene: TRBJ2-3; abundance: .; v_gene: TRBV6-5; d_gene: TRBD2; CDR3aa: CASAGGETDMQYF; CDR3nt: TGTGCCTCAGCGGGGGGGGAAACAGATATGCAGTATTTT
j_gene: TRBJ2-7; abundance: .; v_gene: TRBV27; d_gene: TRBD2; CDR3aa: CASSSAGDSEQYF; CDR3nt: TGTGCCAGCAGTTCGGCGGGAGACTCCGAGCAGTACTTC